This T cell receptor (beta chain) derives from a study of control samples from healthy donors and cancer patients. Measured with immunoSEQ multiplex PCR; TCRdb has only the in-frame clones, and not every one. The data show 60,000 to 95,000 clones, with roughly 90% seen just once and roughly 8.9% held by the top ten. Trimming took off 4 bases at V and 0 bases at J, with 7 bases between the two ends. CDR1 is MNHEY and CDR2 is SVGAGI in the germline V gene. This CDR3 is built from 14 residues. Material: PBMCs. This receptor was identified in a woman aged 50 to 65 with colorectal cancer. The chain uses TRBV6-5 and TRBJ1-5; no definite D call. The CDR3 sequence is CASSSHDSNQPQHF. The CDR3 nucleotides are TGTGCCAGCAGTTCCCATGATAGCAATCAGCCCCAGCATTTT.